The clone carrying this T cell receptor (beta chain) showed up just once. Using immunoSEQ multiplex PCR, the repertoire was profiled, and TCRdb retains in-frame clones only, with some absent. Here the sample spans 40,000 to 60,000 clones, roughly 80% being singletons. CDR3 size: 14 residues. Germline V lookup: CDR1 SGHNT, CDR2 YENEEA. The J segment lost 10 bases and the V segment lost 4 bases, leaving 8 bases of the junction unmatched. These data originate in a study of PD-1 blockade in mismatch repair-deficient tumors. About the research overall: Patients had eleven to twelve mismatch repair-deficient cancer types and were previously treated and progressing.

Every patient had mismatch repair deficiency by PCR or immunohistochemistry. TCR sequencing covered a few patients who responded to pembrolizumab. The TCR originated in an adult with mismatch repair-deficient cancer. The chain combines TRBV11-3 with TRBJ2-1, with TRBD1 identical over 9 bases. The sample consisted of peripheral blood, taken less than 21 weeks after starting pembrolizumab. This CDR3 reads CASSSRYRGPEQFF. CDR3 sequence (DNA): TGTGCCAGCAGCTCCCGCTACAGGGGGCCGGAGCAGTTCTTC.